Listed here are 17 T cell receptor beta chains from one sample, sequenced in a study of OX40 agonist ivuxolimab in advanced cancers. TCRdb's copy holds only in-frame clones and misses some; the assay was immunoSEQ multiplex PCR. The sample lists tens of thousands of clones, around nine tenths occurring once. The sequencing used CD4+ or CD8+ T cells sorted from blood, collected in a trial of the OX40 agonist ivuxolimab. The receptors here all came from an adult with an advanced solid tumor such as melanoma, head and neck, liver or kidney cancer.

On this clone itself: The junction does not match germline at one end; this may be a read error. This chain's CDR3 is CASRIAGGSDTQYF. DNA of the CDR3: TGTGCCAGTAGAATAGCGGGGGGGTCAGATACGCAGTATTTT. The chain employs TRBV19 and TRBJ2-3, with 11 bases identical to TRBD2. Per germline, CDR1 LNHDA and CDR2 SQIVND (reference sequence). The CDR3 extends over 14 amino acids.

V is TRBV7-3 and J is TRBJ2-2, with 7 bases identical to TRBD1. CDR1 and CDR2 from the germline V gene are SGHTA and FQGTGA. CDR3 length: 15 amino acids. The J segment lost 6 bases and the V segment lost 5 bases, leaving 9 bases of the junction unmatched. In DNA form, the CDR3 reads TGTGCCAGCAGCCCCACAGGGGAAGCGGCCGGGGAGCTGTTTTTT. Its translation is CASSPTGEAAGELFF.

The J gene is TRBJ2-5, the V gene TRBV11-2; either TRBD1 or TRBD2 may supply D (5 bases each). V lost 5 bases and J lost 5, with 12 bases in between. The germline CDR1 and CDR2 sequences are SGHAT and FQNNGV. The CDR3 totals 13 residues. CDR3 sequence (DNA): TGTGCCAGCAGCCTCACCTGGGGGGAGACCCAGTACTTC. Its protein is CASSLTWGETQYF.

The chain uses TRBV7-6 and TRBJ2-3; a weak D match, TRBD2 (6 bases). Trimming removed 4 bases from V and 7 bases from J, with 15 bases in between. Germline V CDR1 and CDR2: SGHVS, FNYEAQ. The CDR3 totals 14 residues. CDR3 sequence reads: CASSSLRDSYTQYF. CDR3 DNA: TGTGCCAGCAGCTCCCTCCGGGACTCATATACGCAGTATTTT. The whole variable domain, filled in from reference TRBV7-6 and TRBJ2-3, reads GAGVSQSPRYKVTKRGQDVALRCDPISGHVSLYWYRQALGQGPEFLTYFNYEAQQDKSGLPNDRFSAERPEGSISTLTIQRTEQRDSAMYRCASSSLRDSYTQYFGPGTRLTVL.

V is TRBV7-2 and J is TRBJ2-1; no firm D call. Germline-derived CDR1 and CDR2 are SGHTA and FQGNSA. With 5 bases removed from V and 5 bases from J, the gap between germline ends came to 13 bases. CDR3 length equals 14 residues. This chain's CDR3 is CASSPRVNDNEQFF. The DNA for the CDR3 is TGTGCCAGCAGCCCACGAGTGAATGACAATGAGCAGTTCTTC.

This chain links TRBV27 with TRBJ2-5; no reliable D call. Trimming removed 5 bases at V and 5 bases at J, with 18 bases between. The CDR3 is made up of 15 amino acids. Germline V lookup: CDR1 MNHEY, CDR2 SMNVEV (reference sequence). CDR3 loop: CASSDQARPWETQYF. In DNA, the CDR3 is TGTGCCAGCAGTGACCAGGCGAGGCCGTGGGAGACCCAGTACTTC.

CDR3 coding DNA: TGTGCCAGCCGGGCGAACTATGGCTACACCTTC. This gives the protein CASRANYGYTF. This rearrangement joins TRBV6-1 to TRBJ1-2; D is uncertain. Germline V gives CDR1 MNHNS, CDR2 SASEGT. The V end was cut by 8 bases, the J end by 2 bases, with 6 bases between. This CDR3 is 11 amino acids long.

The chain combines TRBV18 with TRBJ1-1; no firm D call. Germline V gives CDR1 KGHSH, CDR2 LQKENI. Trimming removed 3 bases at V and 0 bases at J, with 2 bases between. The CDR3 length is 12 residues. The CDR3 region has the DNA TGTGCCAGCTCACCCCTGAACACTGAAGCTTTCTTT. Amino acids: CASSPLNTEAFF.

This chain joins TRBV6-4 and TRBJ1-1; perhaps TRBD1 as D (5 bases). The ends were cut back, 3 bases at V and 6 bases at J, with 14 bases in the middle. Germline assignment: CDR1 MRHNA and CDR2 SNTAGT. The CDR3 runs to 14 residues. Written as DNA, the CDR3 is TGTGCCAGCAGTGAGGGCAGGGAGGGGTCTGAAGCTTTCTTT. Encoded protein: CASSEGREGSEAFF.

The chain is built from TRBV20-1 and TRBJ1-1; D perhaps matches TRBD1 (5 bases). Looked up from germline, CDR1 is DFQATT and CDR2 is SNEGSKA (reference sequence). The CDR3 has 11 amino acids. The CDR3 DNA reads as TGCAGGGGAACAGGGAACACTGAAGCTTTCTTT. This encodes CRGTGNTEAFF.

This clone appeared a single time. This sequence joins TRBV30 and TRBJ1-5; D uncertain. V was pared by 2 bases and J by 9 bases, with 17 bases between. Looked up from germline, CDR1 is GTSNPN and CDR2 is SVGIG (reference sequence). CDR3 size: 14 residues. The CDR3 spells CAWSTGRRKGPQHF. The DNA for the CDR3 is TGTGCCTGGAGTACGGGGAGGAGAAAGGGGCCCCAGCATTTT. Drawing the rest from reference TRBV30 and TRBJ1-5, the complete variable domain is SQTIHQWPATLVQPVGSPLSLECTVEGTSNPNLYWYRQAAGRGLQLLFYSVGIGQISSEVPQNLSASRPQDRQFILSSKKLLLSDSGFYLCAWSTGRRKGPQHFGDGTRLSIL.

This chain uses TRBV11-2 with TRBJ1-3; D gene uncertain. Germline V gene data show CDR1 as SGHAT and CDR2 as FQNNGV. There are 13 residues in the CDR3. The V end lost 5 bases, the J end lost 0 bases, and 5 bases lay between the germline ends. The CDR3 DNA reads as TGTGCCAGCAGCGGACTCTCTGGAAACACCATATATTTT. This encodes CASSGLSGNTIYF. The whole variable domain, filled in from reference TRBV11-2 and TRBJ1-3, reads EAGVAQSPRYKIIEKRQSVAFWCNPISGHATLYWYQQILGQGPKLLIQFQNNGVVDDSQLPKDRFSAERLKGVDSTLKIQPAKLEDSAVYLCASSGLSGNTIYFGEGSWLTVV.

V is TRBV18 and J is TRBJ1-3; D gene uncertain. The CDR3 has 13 amino acids. In germline, CDR1 is KGHSH, CDR2 LQKENI. The germline V and J ends were trimmed by 4 bases and 8 bases, with 12 bases remaining between them. CDR3 region: CASSLLKADTIYF. CDR3 nucleotide sequence: TGTGCCAGCTCACTACTTAAAGCGGACACCATATATTTT.

This chain connects TRBV30 to TRBJ1-6; D unresolved. The V end was cut by 1 base, the J end by 4 bases, with 5 bases between. Germline V CDR1 and CDR2: GTSNPN, SVGIG (reference sequence). The CDR3 sequence is 13 residues long. CDR3 region: CAWSAGYNSPLHF. As DNA, the CDR3 is TGTGCCTGGAGTGCGGGTTATAATTCACCCCTCCACTTT.

The chain carries TRBV11-3 and TRBJ2-3; weak D call: TRBD2 (5 bases). Trimming cost V 5 bases and J 3 bases, with 18 bases left between them. This CDR3 is 16 amino acids long. Germline V lookup: CDR1 SGHNT, CDR2 YENEEA. As DNA, the CDR3 is TGTGCCAGCAGCGGGAGAACTCCGGGAAAGACAGATACGCAGTATTTT. Its translation: CASSGRTPGKTDTQYF.

CDR3 residues: CASSPASGSEKLFF. The CDR3 DNA follows: TGTGCCAGCTCACCCGCGTCGGGGAGTGAAAAACTGTTTTTT. The chain joins TRBV18 to TRBJ1-4; D gene ambiguous. The CDR3 extends over 14 amino acids. CDR1 is KGHSH and CDR2 is LQKENI in the germline V gene. V was shortened by 3 bases and J by 7 bases, with 12 bases between the two germline ends.

V gene TRBV18 combines with J gene TRBJ1-6; 7 bases agree with TRBD1. V lost 2 bases and J lost 7; bases outside the gene matches: 5. Germline lookup yields CDR1 KGHSH and CDR2 LQKENI. CDR3 length: 15 amino acids. The CDR3 DNA reads TGTGCCAGCTCACCAGGGGGACAGAGGAATTCACCCCTCCACTTT. Encoded protein: CASSPGGQRNSPLHF.